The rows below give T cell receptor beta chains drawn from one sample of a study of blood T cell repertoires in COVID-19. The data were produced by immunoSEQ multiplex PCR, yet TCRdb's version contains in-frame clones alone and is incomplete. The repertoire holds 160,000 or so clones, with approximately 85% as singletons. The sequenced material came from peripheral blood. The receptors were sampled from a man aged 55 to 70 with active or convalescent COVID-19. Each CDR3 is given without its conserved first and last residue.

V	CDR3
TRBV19	ASSIRTGASTGTQY
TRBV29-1	SVLKLRDRDYEQY
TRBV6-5	ASRTDLNTEAF
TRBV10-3	AVRDRDSYEQY
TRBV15	ATSPRTGSTTEAF
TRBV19	ASREVANTGELF
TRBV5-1	ASSLGGQGPYEQY
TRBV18	ASSQSSGGGTDTQY
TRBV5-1	ASSSGSEADTQY
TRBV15	ATSRDQGGTEAF
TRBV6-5	ASNRDRGPYSPLH
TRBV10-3	AISELGQGVTGYT
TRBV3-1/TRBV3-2	ASSNLAGKYNEQF
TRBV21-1	ASSKEPY
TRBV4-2	ASSQREGAGELF
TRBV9	ASSVEPAGNYEQY
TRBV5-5	ASNGGSYEQY